These 21 T cell receptor beta chains came from one sample sequenced in a study of monozygotic twins with inflammatory bowel disease. TCRdb reprocessed the 5' RACE reads; each CDR3 protein has one entry and no DNA is given. The table for this sample gives more than 300,000 distinct CDR3 sequences. The material sequenced was blood. These TCRs come from a human donor with ulcerative colitis or Crohn's disease, or a healthy co-twin of an affected twin (not recorded which).

The chain carries TRBV28 and TRBJ1-1. Germline V gene lookup returns CDR1 MDHEN and CDR2 SYDVKM. The CDR3 contains 12 residues. This chain's CDR3 is CASSLSVTEAFF.

The genes are TRBV27 and TRBJ2-3; TCRdb picks TRBD2, but there is no DNA to check that call. The CDR3 is 13 amino acids. CDR1 and CDR2 from the germline V gene are MNHEY and SMNVEV (reference sequence). This CDR3 reads CASRTSGGRTQYF.

The gene calls are TRBV25-1 and TRBJ2-1; TCRdb reports TRBD1, a call that lacks DNA to check it against. Germline CDR1 and CDR2: MGHDK and SYGVNS. The CDR3 covers 14 residues. The CDR3: CASSERPADNEQFF.

The rearrangement uses TRBV28 and TRBJ2-3; TCRdb lists TRBD1, though no DNA is available to test this call. The length of the CDR3 is 15 residues. From germline, CDR1 is MDHEN and CDR2 SYDVKM. The CDR3 protein is CASSKRRGNADTQYF.

The chain combines TRBV20-1 with TRBJ2-5. The germline gives CDR1 DFQATT, CDR2 SNEGSKA (reference sequence). The CDR3 length is 13 residues. CDR3: CSARDFGLKTQYF.

J is TRBJ1-5 and V is TRBV19; the TCRdb D gene call, TRBD1, has no DNA to confirm it. Germline V gives CDR1 LNHDA, CDR2 SQIVND (reference sequence). The CDR3 consists of 17 residues. The CDR3 reads CASSISLAGGRTMPQHF.

This rearrangement joins TRBV6-2 or TRBV6-3 to TRBJ2-7; TCRdb indicates TRBD2, and absent DNA this call remains unverified. Per the germline V gene, CDR1 is MNHEY and CDR2 is SVGEGT. The CDR3 loop spans 12 amino acids. The CDR3: CASSPDYPVQYF.

CDR3 region: CASSVDIVSSGANVLTF. The chain carries TRBV7-2 and TRBJ2-6. Germline V gives CDR1 SGHTA, CDR2 FQGNSA. The CDR3 covers 17 residues.

CDR3 loop: CASSFRPTRGGANVLTF. This chain uses TRBV7-2 with TRBJ2-6; checking the TCRdb D call of TRBD1 is not possible without DNA. The CDR3 has 17 amino acids. Per germline, CDR1 SGHTA and CDR2 FQGNSA.

This chain links TRBV7-9 with TRBJ1-5. The CDR3 sequence is 13 residues long. In germline, CDR1 is SEHNR, CDR2 FQNEAQ (reference sequence). The CDR3 loop reads CASSLEQYQPQHF.

V usage is TRBV18 and J usage is TRBJ1-3. The germline V gene has CDR1 KGHSH and CDR2 LQKENI. This CDR3 contains 13 residues. This CDR3 reads CASSSGFGNTIYF.

The chain combines TRBV11-1 with TRBJ2-7; there is no DNA to check the TCRdb D call of TRBD1. Germline assignment: CDR1 SGHAT and CDR2 FQDESV (reference sequence). This CDR3 spans 15 amino acids. CDR3 sequence: CASSLAWDSNYEQYF.

The V and J genes are TRBV20-1 and TRBJ2-7; the TRBD2 assignment by TCRdb is unverifiable without DNA. The V gene's germline CDR1 is DFQATT and CDR2 SNEGSKA (reference sequence). This CDR3 comprises 16 residues. This chain's CDR3 is CSARTSGRAAGYEQYF.

The V gene is TRBV11-2, the J gene TRBJ2-6; the D call of TRBD1 rests on TCRdb alone, since no DNA is present to check it. Germline lookup yields CDR1 SGHAT and CDR2 FQNNGV. The length of the CDR3 is 17 residues. CDR3 sequence reads: CASSSGTGASGANVLTF.

The genes are TRBV12-3 or TRBV12-4 and TRBJ1-1. CDR3 size: 13 residues. This CDR3 reads CASSLGIGTEAFF.

The CDR3 region is CASSTKPGRSFYGYTF. This chain uses TRBV12-3 or TRBV12-4 with TRBJ1-2; TCRdb's D call, TRBD1, is unchecked because there is no DNA. The CDR3 has 16 amino acids.

This chain links TRBV7-9 with TRBJ1-1. CDR3 length: 12 amino acids. The germline gives CDR1 SEHNR, CDR2 FQNEAQ (reference sequence). The CDR3 spells CASSLGRGEAFF. The variable domain in full, with the rest retrieved from reference TRBV7-9 and TRBJ1-1, is DTGVSQNPRHKITKRGQNVTFRCDPISEHNRLYWYRQTLGQGPEFLTYFQNEAQLEKSRLLSDRFSAERPKGSFSTLEIQRTEQGDSAMYLCASSLGRGEAFFGQGTRLTVV.

The chain recombines TRBV14 with TRBJ2-4; TCRdb selects TRBD1, and the lack of DNA leaves this call unchecked. Per the germline V gene, CDR1 is SGHDN and CDR2 is FVKESK. This CDR3 comprises 17 residues. CDR3: CASSRDRGLEAGNIQYF.

The rearrangement joins TRBV12-3 or TRBV12-4 to TRBJ1-2; the D gene TCRdb calls, TRBD1, cannot be checked with no DNA. The CDR3 extends over 12 amino acids. This CDR3 is CASRQGIDGYTF.

The chain joins TRBV5-4 to TRBJ2-7; the TCRdb call, TRBD1, lacks DNA for checking. Germline loops: CDR1 SGHNT, CDR2 YYREEE (reference sequence). This CDR3 region has 15 residues. CDR3 sequence: CASSLRGGELYEQYF.

This sequence joins TRBV20-1 and TRBJ1-2; TCRdb lists TRBD1, though no DNA is available to test this call. Germline V gene lookup returns CDR1 DFQATT and CDR2 SNEGSKA (reference sequence). This CDR3 spans 13 amino acids. The CDR3 protein is CSARSPGLQGYTF.